These 25 T cell receptor beta chains were all obtained from the same sample, sequenced in a study of CD8+ T cells in alopecia areata. Extracted RNA was reverse transcribed, and the resulting cDNA served as sequencing template. Profiling relied on immunoSEQ multiplex PCR, and the TCRdb table lists in-frame clones only, not all of them. Of 110,000 or so clones in the sample, around 61% were seen once. Sequencing input: CD4+ T cells sorted from blood. These receptors came from a human donor in good health.

In the case of this clone: The sample contains more than one DNA sequence encoding this CDR3. The rearrangement links TRBV5-1 to TRBJ1-1; a possible D gene is TRBD1 (5 bases). Per the germline V gene, CDR1 is SGHRS and CDR2 is YFSETQ. V lost 1 base, J lost 2 bases, and 6 bases lay in between. CDR3 length equals 13 residues. The CDR3: CASSLTGNTEAFF. The CDR3 coding sequence is TGCGCCAGCAGCTTGACAGGTAACACTGAAGCTTTCTTT. The whole variable domain, filled in from reference TRBV5-1 and TRBJ1-1, reads KAGVTQTPRYLIKTRGQQVTLSCSPISGHRSVSWYQQTPGQGLQFLFEYFSETQRNKGNFPGRFSGRQFSNSRSEMNVSTLELGDSALYLCASSLTGNTEAFFGQGTRLTVV.

This rearrangement joins TRBV29-1 to TRBJ1-1; no definite D call. The CDR3 runs to 13 residues. CDR1 is SQVTM, CDR2 ANQGSEA, per germline. V was cut by 4 bases and J by 3 bases, with 12 bases left in between. CDR3 nucleotide sequence: TGCAGCGTTGCCCGAAATCGGGACACTGAAGCTTTCTTT. Translating gives CSVARNRDTEAFF. The entire variable domain, with the rest obtained from reference TRBV29-1 and TRBJ1-1, is as follows: SAVISQKPSRDICQRGTSLTIQCQVDSQVTMMFWYRQQPGQSLTLIATANQGSEATYESGFVIDKFPISRPNLTFSTLTVSNMSPEDSSIYLCSVARNRDTEAFFGQGTRLTVV.

The V gene is TRBV6-6, the J gene TRBJ2-5; D gene unclear. The CDR3 totals 14 residues. The V and J ends lost 6 bases and 1 base respectively, with 12 bases between them. The germline V gene encodes CDR1 MNHNY and CDR2 SVGAGI (reference sequence). The CDR3 spells CASRVGGSQETQYF. The CDR3 DNA reads as TGTGCCAGCAGGGTGGGTGGCAGCCAAGAGACCCAGTACTTC.

V and J are TRBV6-5 and TRBJ1-2; tentative D call: TRBD1 (6 bases). Germline CDR1 and CDR2: MNHEY and SVGAGI. The CDR3 consists of 15 residues. V lost 0 bases to trimming and J lost 8 bases, with 16 bases between them. This CDR3 reads CASSYSEFLQGGYTF. CDR3 DNA sequence: TGTGCCAGCAGTTACTCCGAATTCCTCCAGGGGGGCTACACCTTC.

The sample holds one count of this clone. The chain combines TRBV30 with TRBJ1-2; TRBD1 matches 8 bases. The CDR3 extends over 15 amino acids. The V segment lost 4 bases and the J segment 5 bases; nucleotides outside the gene matches: 12. Germline V gene sequence: CDR1 GTSNPN, CDR2 SVGIG (reference sequence). The CDR3 coding sequence is TGTGCCTGGACCCTCCCGGGACAGGAGACGTATGGCTACACCTTC. This gives the protein CAWTLPGQETYGYTF.

V usage is TRBV5-1 and J usage is TRBJ2-5; 7 bases agree with TRBD2. Germline loops: CDR1 SGHRS, CDR2 YFSETQ. This CDR3 spans 14 amino acids. J gave up 4 bases and V 4 bases, and 7 bases lay outside the gene matches. The CDR3 is CASSVAGGVETQYF. The CDR3 bases are TGCGCCAGCAGCGTAGCGGGTGGTGTAGAGACCCAGTACTTC.

V is TRBV2 and J is TRBJ2-2; tentative D call: TRBD2 (6 bases). Germline V gene lookup returns CDR1 SNHLY and CDR2 FYNNEI. V lost 7 bases, J lost 3 bases, and 9 bases lay in between. The CDR3 runs to 13 residues. The CDR3 loop reads CASKREDTGELFF. CDR3 coding DNA: TGTGCCAGCAAAAGGGAGGACACCGGGGAGCTGTTTTTT.

The J gene is TRBJ2-3, the V gene TRBV5-1, with D unclear. CDR3 size: 15 residues. V was clipped by 7 bases and J by 0 bases, with 15 bases between them. Germline CDR1 is SGHRS and CDR2 is YFSETQ. This CDR3 is CASVEDGASTDTQYF. In DNA form, the CDR3 reads TGCGCCAGCGTTGAGGACGGTGCTAGCACAGATACGCAGTATTTT. Based on the CDR3 plus reference TRBV5-1 and TRBJ2-3, the full variable domain is KAGVTQTPRYLIKTRGQQVTLSCSPISGHRSVSWYQQTPGQGLQFLFEYFSETQRNKGNFPGRFSGRQFSNSRSEMNVSTLELGDSALYLCASVEDGASTDTQYFGPGTRLTVL.

The genes are TRBV27 and TRBJ1-4, with D tentatively TRBD1 (6 bases). CDR3 length: 13 amino acids. CDR1 is MNHEY, CDR2 SMNVEV, per germline (reference sequence). Trimming left V 9 bases short and J 9 bases short, with 17 bases between. The CDR3 nucleotides are TGTGCCAGTGCCGGTTGGGGGGCGCAAAAACTGTTTTTT. Amino acids: CASAGWGAQKLFF.

This clone was seen a handful of times. The chain joins TRBV4-1 to TRBJ2-2, with D tentatively TRBD2 (6 bases). V lost 3 bases, J lost 6 bases, and 17 bases lay in between. CDR3 length: 16 amino acids. The V gene's germline CDR1 is MGHRA and CDR2 YSYEKL. The CDR3: CASSQGGGVSSGELFF. The CDR3 DNA reads as TGCGCCAGCAGCCAGGGGGGAGGAGTTAGCTCCGGGGAGCTGTTTTTT.

J is TRBJ2-6 and V is TRBV30; 11 nucleotides align to TRBD1. The V gene's germline CDR1 is GTSNPN and CDR2 SVGIG (reference sequence). The CDR3 is 16 amino acids. After removal of 2 bases from V and 2 bases from J, the junction contained 2 bases not matched to a gene. CDR3 sequence (DNA): TGTGCCTGGAGTTCGGGACAGGGGGCTGGGGCCAACGTCCTGACTTTC. It codes for CAWSSGQGAGANVLTF.

The V gene is TRBV19, the J gene TRBJ1-1; no reliable D call. V gave up 7 bases and J gave up 9 bases, with 9 bases separating them. Germline CDR1 LNHDA, CDR2 SQIVND (reference sequence). CDR3 length equals 10 residues. The CDR3 coding sequence is TGTGCCAGTAAAGATTCCCAAGCTTTCTTT. Translated, it gives CASKDSQAFF. Based on the CDR3 plus reference TRBV19 and TRBJ1-1, the full variable domain is DGGITQSPKYLFRKEGQNVTLSCEQNLNHDAMYWYRQDPGQGLRLIYYSQIVNDFQKGDIAEGYSVSREKKESFPLTVTSAQKNPTAFYLCASKDSQAFFGQGTRLTVV.

This clone was counted between two and nine times. The chain has TRBV27 and TRBJ1-1, with TRBD1 identical over 9 bases. Germline V lookup: CDR1 MNHEY, CDR2 SMNVEV (reference sequence). The CDR3 spans 14 residues. Germline trimming cut 3 bases from V and 5 bases from J; bases unmatched to any gene: 4. Here the CDR3 reads CASSFSGQGTEAFF. The CDR3 nucleotides are TGTGCCAGCAGTTTCTCGGGACAGGGTACTGAAGCTTTCTTT.

The chain joins TRBV15 to TRBJ1-2; D call uncertain. CDR3 length: 19 residues. V was clipped by 0 bases and J by 1 base, with 21 bases between them. Germline CDR1 is LNHNV and CDR2 is YYDKDF (reference sequence). DNA for the CDR3: TGTGCCACCAGCAGAGATCTCATCCCGCCGGGTTACGTTAACTATGGCTACACCTTC. Translation gives CATSRDLIPPGYVNYGYTF.

The genes are TRBV30 and TRBJ1-5; D gene uncertain. Germline CDR1 GTSNPN, CDR2 SVGIG (reference sequence). The CDR3 totals 13 residues. The V end lost 3 bases, the J end lost 0 bases, and 6 bases lay between the germline ends. The CDR3 is CAWRADSNQPQHF. CDR3 DNA: TGTGCCTGGAGAGCCGATAGCAATCAGCCCCAGCATTTT.

J is TRBJ2-1 and V is TRBV29-1; TRBD1 or TRBD2 may be the D gene (5 bases each). V was trimmed by 6 bases and J by 9 bases, leaving 21 bases between them. The CDR3 runs 14 residues. CDR1 and CDR2 from the germline V gene are SQVTM and ANQGSEA. CDR3 loop: CSVAGARVRAEQFF. CDR3 sequence (DNA): TGCAGCGTGGCCGGGGCAAGGGTTCGGGCTGAGCAGTTCTTC.

A few counts support this clone. The rearrangement uses TRBV29-1 and TRBJ2-5, with a possible D match to TRBD2 (6 bases). Germline assignment: CDR1 SQVTM and CDR2 ANQGSEA. This CDR3 region has 13 residues. Trimming removed 6 bases from V and 1 base from J, with 12 bases in between. The chain's CDR3 is CSVGGRSQETQYF. Written as DNA, the CDR3 is TGCAGCGTGGGAGGACGGAGCCAAGAGACCCAGTACTTC.

The chain uses TRBV25-1 and TRBJ1-6, with 11 positions matching TRBD1. The germline V gene has CDR1 MGHDK and CDR2 SYGVNS. This CDR3 has 13 amino acids. V shed 9 bases and J 9 bases; nucleotides not matched to a gene: 4. The CDR3 spells CASTGTGGSPLHF. The DNA of the CDR3 is TGTGCCAGTACCGGGACAGGGGGTTCACCCCTCCACTTT.

J is TRBJ2-1 and V is TRBV11-3; the D gene is possibly TRBD2 (6 bases). V was pared by 3 bases and J by 6 bases, with 15 bases between. Germline loops: CDR1 SGHNT, CDR2 YENEEA. This CDR3 comprises 15 residues. Here the CDR3 DNA reads TGTGCCAGCAGCTTGACTAGTTTTGGTGGCAATGAGCAGTTCTTC. It translates to CASSLTSFGGNEQFF.

The table lists this clone with a few counts. The chain has TRBV10-3 and TRBJ2-3; 7 positions agree with TRBD2. This CDR3 region has 12 residues. CDR1 is ENHRY and CDR2 is SYGVKD in the germline V gene. The CDR3 is CGTGRGTDTQYF. The CDR3 DNA is TGTGGCACGGGGAGGGGCACAGATACGCAGTATTTT.

The chain has TRBV6-5 and TRBJ2-6; D is unclear. Trimming took off 6 bases at V and 0 bases at J, with 3 bases between the two ends. Germline values: CDR1 MNHEY, CDR2 SVGAGI. The CDR3 consists of 13 residues. CDR3 DNA sequence: TGTGCCAGCAGCCGCTCTGGGGCCAACGTCCTGACTTTC. Its protein product is CASSRSGANVLTF.

This clone has a handful of counts. This chain uses TRBV19 with TRBJ1-1; unclear D gene. CDR1 LNHDA and CDR2 SQIVND come from the germline V gene (reference sequence). The V and J ends lost 9 bases and 11 bases respectively, with 16 bases between them. The CDR3 totals 11 residues. CDR3 in amino acids: CASRTDREAFF. Here the CDR3 DNA reads TGTGCCAGCAGGACCGACCGCGAGGCTTTCTTT.

The chain joins TRBV7-8 to TRBJ2-1; TRBD2 might be the D (5 bases). Per germline, CDR1 SGHVS and CDR2 FQNEAQ. V lost 10 bases and J lost 0, with 16 bases in between. The CDR3 has 15 residues. The CDR3 region is CATQREGSSYNEQFF. The CDR3 bases are TGTGCCACCCAAAGGGAAGGGAGCTCCTACAATGAGCAGTTCTTC.

This clone was counted only a few times. The chain uses TRBV20-1 and TRBJ2-3; D remains ambiguous. This CDR3 contains 11 residues. Trimming pared 4 bases from V and 6 bases from J, leaving 8 bases between. Germline values: CDR1 DFQATT, CDR2 SNEGSKA (reference sequence). DNA for the CDR3: TGCAGTGCTAACCGACTGGATACGCAGTATTTT. It encodes CSANRLDTQYF.

The sample holds one count of this clone. The J gene is TRBJ1-3, the V gene TRBV29-1; D unresolved. The CDR3 extends over 11 amino acids. Deletions cut 6 bases from V and 0 bases from J, with 3 bases between. CDR1 and CDR2 (germline): SQVTM, ANQGSEA. In DNA, the CDR3 is TGCAGCGTGAGCTCTGGAAACACCATATATTTT. Translation: CSVSSGNTIYF. Full variable domain (missing parts from reference TRBV29-1 and TRBJ1-3): SAVISQKPSRDICQRGTSLTIQCQVDSQVTMMFWYRQQPGQSLTLIATANQGSEATYESGFVIDKFPISRPNLTFSTLTVSNMSPEDSSIYLCSVSSGNTIYFGEGSWLTVV.